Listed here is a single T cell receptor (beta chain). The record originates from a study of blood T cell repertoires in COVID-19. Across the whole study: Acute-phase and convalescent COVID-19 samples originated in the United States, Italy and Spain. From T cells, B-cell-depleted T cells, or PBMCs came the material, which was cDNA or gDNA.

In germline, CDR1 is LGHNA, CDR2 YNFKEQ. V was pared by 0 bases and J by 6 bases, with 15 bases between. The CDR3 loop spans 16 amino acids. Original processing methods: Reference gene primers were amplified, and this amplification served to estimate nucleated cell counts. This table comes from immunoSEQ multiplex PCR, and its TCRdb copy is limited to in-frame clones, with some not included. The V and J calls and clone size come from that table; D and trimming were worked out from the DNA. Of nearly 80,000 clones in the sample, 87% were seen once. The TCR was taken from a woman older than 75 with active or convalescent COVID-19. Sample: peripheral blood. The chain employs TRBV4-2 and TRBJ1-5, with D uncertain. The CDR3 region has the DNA TGTGCCAGCAGCCAAGAAAGGGAGGTCAGTACTCAGCCCCAGCATTTT. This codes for CASSQEREVSTQPQHF.